The present TCR beta chain was sequenced within a study of identical twins. Findings and caveats of the study: Models underestimated TCR alpha sharing (out-of-frame) in monozygotic twins. Weaker excess sharing between twins was seen in beta out-of-frame sequences.

Looked up from germline, CDR1 is SGDLS and CDR2 is YYNGEE. Trimming removed 4 bases from V and 0 bases from J; junction bases left unmatched: 7. This CDR3 region has 16 residues. Template switching added a universal primer binding site, and final cDNA carried unique molecular identifiers. In TCRdb, the 5' RACE reads were re-called with MiXCR into one record per CDR3 protein. The sample includes approximately 210,000 distinct CDR3 sequences, around a tenth of them seen just once. This clonotype was found a few times. Antigen unknown. The chain couples TRBV9 to TRBJ1-3, with 7 bases identical to TRBD1. This receptor was identified in a woman aged 18-29 years in good health. The sequenced material came from memory (CD45RO+) T cells sorted from blood. The DNA of the CDR3 is TGTGCCAGCAGCCCATGGGACAGCAACTCTGGAAACACCATATATTTT. This translates into CASSPWDSNSGNTIYF.